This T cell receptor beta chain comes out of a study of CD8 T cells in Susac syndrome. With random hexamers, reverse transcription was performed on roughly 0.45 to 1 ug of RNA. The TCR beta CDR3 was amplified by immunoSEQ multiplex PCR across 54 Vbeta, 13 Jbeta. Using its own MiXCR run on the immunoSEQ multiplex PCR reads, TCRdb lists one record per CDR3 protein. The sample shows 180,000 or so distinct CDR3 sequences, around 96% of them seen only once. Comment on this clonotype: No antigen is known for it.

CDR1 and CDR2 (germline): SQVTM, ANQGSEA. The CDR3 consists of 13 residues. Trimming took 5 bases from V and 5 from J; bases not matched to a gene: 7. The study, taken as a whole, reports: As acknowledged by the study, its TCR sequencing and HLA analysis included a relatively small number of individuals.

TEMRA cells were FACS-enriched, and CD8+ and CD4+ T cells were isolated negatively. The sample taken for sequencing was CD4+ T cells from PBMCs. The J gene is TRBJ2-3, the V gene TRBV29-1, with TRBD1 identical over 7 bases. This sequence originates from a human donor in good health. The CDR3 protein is CSVNRGTGDTQYF. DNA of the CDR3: TGCAGCGTTAACAGGGGAACGGGAGATACGCAGTATTTT.